Listed here are 3 T cell receptor beta chains from one sample, sequenced in a study of control samples from healthy donors and cancer patients. Here immunoSEQ multiplex PCR was the method, and the copy in TCRdb shows in-frame clones only, minus some. The sample contains 250,000 to 300,000 clones, about four fifths of which appear only once. The sequenced sample consisted of PBMCs. The receptors stem from a woman in her fifties or sixties with lung cancer.

The chain combines TRBV4-1 with TRBJ2-3, with TRBD2 matching 7 bases. Germline V CDR1 and CDR2: MGHRA, YSYEKL. V was clipped by 4 bases and J by 6 bases; unmatched bases: 7. CDR3 length: 14 residues. This chain's CDR3 is CASSPPGREDTQYF. The DNA of the CDR3 is TGCGCCAGCAGCCCCCCTGGGAGGGAGGATACGCAGTATTTT.

This clone was picked up one time. The CDR3 reads CASTSLISTDTQYF. Here the CDR3 DNA reads TGTGCCAGCACTTCGCTGATTAGCACAGATACGCAGTATTTT. The chain joins TRBV9 to TRBJ2-3; D gene uncertain. The germline gives CDR1 SGDLS, CDR2 YYNGEE. The V gene lost 6 bases and the J gene lost 0 bases, with 11 bases spanning the gap. The CDR3 has 14 amino acids.

The genes are TRBV29-1 and TRBJ2-7; D may be TRBD1 (5 bases). The CDR3 covers 11 residues. Germline CDR1 is SQVTM and CDR2 is ANQGSEA. The V end was cut by 7 bases, the J end by 4 bases, with 11 bases between. CDR3 coding DNA: TGCAGCGGAGGCAGGGCGTACGAGCAGTACTTC. Residues: CSGGRAYEQYF.